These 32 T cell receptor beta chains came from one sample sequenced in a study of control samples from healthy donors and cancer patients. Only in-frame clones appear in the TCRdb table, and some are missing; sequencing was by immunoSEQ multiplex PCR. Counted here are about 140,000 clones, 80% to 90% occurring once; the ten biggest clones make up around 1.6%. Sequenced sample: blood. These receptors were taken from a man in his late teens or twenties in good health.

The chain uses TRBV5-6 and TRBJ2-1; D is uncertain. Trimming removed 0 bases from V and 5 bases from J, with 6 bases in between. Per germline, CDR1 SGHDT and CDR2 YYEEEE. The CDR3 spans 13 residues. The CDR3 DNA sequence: TGTGCCAGCAGCTTGGTGAGAAACAATGAGCAGTTCTTC. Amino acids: CASSLVRNNEQFF. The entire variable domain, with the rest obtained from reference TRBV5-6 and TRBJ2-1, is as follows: DAGVTQSPTHLIKTRGQQVTLRCSPKSGHDTVSWYQQALGQGPQFIFQYYEEEERQRGNFPDRFSGHQFPNYSSELNVNALLLGDSALYLCASSLVRNNEQFFGPGTRLTVL.

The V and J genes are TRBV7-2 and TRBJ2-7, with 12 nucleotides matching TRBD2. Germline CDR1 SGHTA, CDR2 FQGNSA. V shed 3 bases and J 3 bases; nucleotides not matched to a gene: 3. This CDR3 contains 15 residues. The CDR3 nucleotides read TGTGCCAGCAGCTTTTCGACTAGCGGGGGCTACGAGCAGTACTTC. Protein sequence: CASSFSTSGGYEQYF.

The CDR3 DNA reads TGTGCCTGGTTGACAGGTCGAAGCTCCTATAATTCACCCCTCCACTTT. This translates into CAWLTGRSSYNSPLHF. This chain connects TRBV30 to TRBJ1-6; tentatively, D is TRBD1 (6 bases). In germline, CDR1 is GTSNPN, CDR2 SVGIG (reference sequence). The V end lost 5 bases, the J end lost 0 bases, and 14 bases lay between the germline ends. The CDR3 extends over 16 amino acids.

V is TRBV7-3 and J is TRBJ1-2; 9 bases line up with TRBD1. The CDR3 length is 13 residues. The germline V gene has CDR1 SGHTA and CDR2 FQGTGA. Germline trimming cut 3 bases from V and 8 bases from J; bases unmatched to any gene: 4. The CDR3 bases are TGTGCCAGCAGCTTGGGGACAGGGAGCGGCTACACCTTC. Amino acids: CASSLGTGSGYTF.

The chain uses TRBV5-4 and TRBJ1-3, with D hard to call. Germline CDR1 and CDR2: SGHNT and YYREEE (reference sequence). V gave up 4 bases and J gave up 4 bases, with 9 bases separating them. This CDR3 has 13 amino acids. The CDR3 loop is CASSPGGGNTIYF. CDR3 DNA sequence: TGTGCCAGCAGCCCGGGAGGAGGAAACACCATATATTTT.

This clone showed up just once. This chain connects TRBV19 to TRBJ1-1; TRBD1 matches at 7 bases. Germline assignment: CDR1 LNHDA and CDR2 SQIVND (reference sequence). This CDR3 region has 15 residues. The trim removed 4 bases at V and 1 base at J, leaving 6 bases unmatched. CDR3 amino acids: CASSKRQGENTEAFF. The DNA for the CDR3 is TGTGCCAGTAGTAAACGACAGGGCGAGAACACTGAAGCTTTCTTT.

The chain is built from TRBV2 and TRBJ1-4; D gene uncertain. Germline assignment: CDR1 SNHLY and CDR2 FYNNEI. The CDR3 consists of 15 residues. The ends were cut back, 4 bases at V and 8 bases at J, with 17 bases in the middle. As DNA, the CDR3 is TGTGCCAGCAGTGCCCAGTCATCTGGAACGGAAAAACTGTTTTTT. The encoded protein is CASSAQSSGTEKLFF. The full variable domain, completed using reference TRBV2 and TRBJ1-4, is EPEVTQTPSHQVTQMGQEVILRCVPISNHLYFYWYRQILGQKVEFLVSFYNNEISEKSEIFDDQFSVERPDGSNFTLKIRSTKLEDSAMYFCASSAQSSGTEKLFFGSGTQLSVL.

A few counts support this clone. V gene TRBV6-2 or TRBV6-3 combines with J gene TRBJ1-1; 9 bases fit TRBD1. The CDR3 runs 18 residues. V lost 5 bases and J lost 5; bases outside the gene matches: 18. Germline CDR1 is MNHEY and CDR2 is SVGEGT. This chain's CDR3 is CASSNRGRKQGAWTEAFF. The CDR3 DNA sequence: TGTGCCAGCAGTAATAGGGGGAGAAAACAGGGGGCATGGACTGAAGCTTTCTTT.

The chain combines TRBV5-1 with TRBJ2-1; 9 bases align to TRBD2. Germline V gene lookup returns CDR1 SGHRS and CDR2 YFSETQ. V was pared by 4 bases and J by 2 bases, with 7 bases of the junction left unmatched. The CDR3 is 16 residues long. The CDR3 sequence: CASSLGLAGTYNEQFF. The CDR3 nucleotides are TGCGCCAGCAGCCTGGGCCTAGCGGGAACCTACAATGAGCAGTTCTTC. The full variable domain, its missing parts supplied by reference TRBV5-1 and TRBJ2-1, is KAGVTQTPRYLIKTRGQQVTLSCSPISGHRSVSWYQQTPGQGLQFLFEYFSETQRNKGNFPGRFSGRQFSNSRSEMNVSTLELGDSALYLCASSLGLAGTYNEQFFGPGTRLTVL.

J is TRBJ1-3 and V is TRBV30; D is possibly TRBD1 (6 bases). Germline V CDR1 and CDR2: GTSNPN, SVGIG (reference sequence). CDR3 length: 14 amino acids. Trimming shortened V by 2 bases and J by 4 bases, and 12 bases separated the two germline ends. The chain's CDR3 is CAWSLGASGNTIYF. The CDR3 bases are TGTGCCTGGAGTCTGGGGGCGTCCGGAAACACCATATATTTT.

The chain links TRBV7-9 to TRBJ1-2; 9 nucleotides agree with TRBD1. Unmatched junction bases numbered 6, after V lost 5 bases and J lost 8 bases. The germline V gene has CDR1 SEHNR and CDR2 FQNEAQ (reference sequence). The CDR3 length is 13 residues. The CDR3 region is CASSATGGEGYTF. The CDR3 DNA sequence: TGTGCCAGCAGCGCTACAGGGGGCGAGGGCTACACCTTC.

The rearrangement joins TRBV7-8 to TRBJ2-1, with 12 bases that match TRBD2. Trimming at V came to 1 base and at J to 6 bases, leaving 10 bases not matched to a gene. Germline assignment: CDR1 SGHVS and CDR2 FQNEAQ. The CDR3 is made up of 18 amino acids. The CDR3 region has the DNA TGTGCCAGCAGCTTAGGACCGCACCTAGCGGGGGGGCGCAATGAGCAGTTCTTC. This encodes CASSLGPHLAGGRNEQFF.

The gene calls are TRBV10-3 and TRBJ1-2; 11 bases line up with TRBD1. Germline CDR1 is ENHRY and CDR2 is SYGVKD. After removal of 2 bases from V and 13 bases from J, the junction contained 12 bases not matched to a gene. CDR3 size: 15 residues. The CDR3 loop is CAISEGPPGQGGSTF. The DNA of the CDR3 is TGTGCCATCAGTGAGGGTCCGCCGGGACAGGGGGGTAGCACCTTC.

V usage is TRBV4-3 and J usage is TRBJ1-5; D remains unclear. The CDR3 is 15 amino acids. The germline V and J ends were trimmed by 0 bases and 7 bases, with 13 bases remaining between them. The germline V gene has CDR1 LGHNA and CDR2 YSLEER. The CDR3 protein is CASSQEKQMEQPQHF. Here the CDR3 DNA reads TGCGCCAGCAGCCAAGAAAAACAAATGGAACAGCCCCAGCATTTT.

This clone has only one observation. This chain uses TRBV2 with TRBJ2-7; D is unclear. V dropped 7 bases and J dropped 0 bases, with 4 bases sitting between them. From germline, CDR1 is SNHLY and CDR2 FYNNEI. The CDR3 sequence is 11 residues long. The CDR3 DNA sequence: TGTGCCAGCACCAGCTCCTACGAGCAGTACTTC. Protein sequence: CASTSSYEQYF.

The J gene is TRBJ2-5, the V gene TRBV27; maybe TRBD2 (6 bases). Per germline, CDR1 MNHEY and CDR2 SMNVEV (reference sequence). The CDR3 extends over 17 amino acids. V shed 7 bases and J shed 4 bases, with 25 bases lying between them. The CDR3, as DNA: TGTGCCAGCAAGCAAGGCGGGGCCAAACTTTTGAGAGAGACCCAGTACTTC. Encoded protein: CASKQGGAKLLRETQYF.

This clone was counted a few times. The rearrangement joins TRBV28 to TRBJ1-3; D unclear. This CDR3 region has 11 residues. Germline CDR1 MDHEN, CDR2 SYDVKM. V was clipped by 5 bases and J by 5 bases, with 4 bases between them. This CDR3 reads CASSIRNTIYF. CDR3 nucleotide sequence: TGTGCCAGCAGTATCCGAAACACCATATATTTT.

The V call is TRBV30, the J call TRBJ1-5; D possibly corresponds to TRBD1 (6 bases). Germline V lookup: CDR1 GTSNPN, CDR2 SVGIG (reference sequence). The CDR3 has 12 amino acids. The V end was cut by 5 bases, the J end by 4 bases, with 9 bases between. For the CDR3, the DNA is TGTGCCTGGGGAGGGGGGAATCAGCCCCAGCATTTT. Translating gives CAWGGGNQPQHF.

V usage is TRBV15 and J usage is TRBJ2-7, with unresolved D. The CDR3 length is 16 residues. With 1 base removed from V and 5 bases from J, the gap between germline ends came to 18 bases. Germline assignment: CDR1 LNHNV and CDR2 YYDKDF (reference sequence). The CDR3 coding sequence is TGTGCCACCAGCAGAGGGGTCGGCAGTAGCTACGACGAGCAGTACTTC. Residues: CATSRGVGSSYDEQYF.

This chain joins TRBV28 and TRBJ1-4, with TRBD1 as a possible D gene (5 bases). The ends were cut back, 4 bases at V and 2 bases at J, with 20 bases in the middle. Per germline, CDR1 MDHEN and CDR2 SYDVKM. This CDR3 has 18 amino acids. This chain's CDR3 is CASSSPGTGGTTNEKLFF. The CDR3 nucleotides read TGTGCCAGCAGTTCCCCCGGGACGGGGGGAACGACTAATGAAAAACTGTTTTTT.

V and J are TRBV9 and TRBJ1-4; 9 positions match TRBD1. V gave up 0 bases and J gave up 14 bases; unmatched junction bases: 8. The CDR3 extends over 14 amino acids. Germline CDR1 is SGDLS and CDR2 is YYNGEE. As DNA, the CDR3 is TGTGCCAGCAGCGTAGCTGCGACAGGGGGTTTGCTGTTTTTT. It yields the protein CASSVAATGGLLFF.

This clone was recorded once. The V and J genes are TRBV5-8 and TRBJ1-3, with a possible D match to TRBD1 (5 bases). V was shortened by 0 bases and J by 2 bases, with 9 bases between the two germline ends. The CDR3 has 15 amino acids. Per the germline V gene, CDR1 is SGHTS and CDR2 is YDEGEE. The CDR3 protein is CASSLAGLTGNTIYF. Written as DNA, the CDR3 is TGTGCCAGCAGCTTGGCAGGGTTGACTGGAAACACCATATATTTT.

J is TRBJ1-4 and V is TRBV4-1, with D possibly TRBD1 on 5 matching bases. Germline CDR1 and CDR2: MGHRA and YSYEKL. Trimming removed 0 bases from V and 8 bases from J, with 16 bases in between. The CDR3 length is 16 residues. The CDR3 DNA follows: TGCGCCAGCAGCCAAGAGGGGCCGGCGGAGGGAGAAAAACTGTTTTTT. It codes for CASSQEGPAEGEKLFF.

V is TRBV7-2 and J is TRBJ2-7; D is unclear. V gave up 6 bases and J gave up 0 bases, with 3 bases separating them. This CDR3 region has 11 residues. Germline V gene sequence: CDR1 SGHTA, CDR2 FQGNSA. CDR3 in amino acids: CASRSSYEQYF. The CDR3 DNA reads TGTGCCAGCAGATCCTCCTACGAGCAGTACTTC.

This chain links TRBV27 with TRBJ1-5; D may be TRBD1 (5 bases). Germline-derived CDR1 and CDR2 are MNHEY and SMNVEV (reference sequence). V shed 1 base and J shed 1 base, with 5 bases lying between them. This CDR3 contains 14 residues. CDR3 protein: CASSLWGSNQPQHF. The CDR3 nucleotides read TGTGCCAGCAGTTTATGGGGGAGCAATCAGCCCCAGCATTTT.

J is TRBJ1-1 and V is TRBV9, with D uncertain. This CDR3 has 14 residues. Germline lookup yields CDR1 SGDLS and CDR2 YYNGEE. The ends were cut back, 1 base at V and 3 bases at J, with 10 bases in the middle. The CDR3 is CASSVFEYDTEAFF. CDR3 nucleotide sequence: TGTGCCAGCAGCGTATTTGAGTATGACACTGAAGCTTTCTTT. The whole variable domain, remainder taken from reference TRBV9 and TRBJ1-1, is DSGVTQTPKHLITATGQRVTLRCSPRSGDLSVYWYQQSLDQGLQFLIQYYNGEERAKGNILERFSAQQFPDLHSELNLSSLELGDSALYFCASSVFEYDTEAFFGQGTRLTVV.

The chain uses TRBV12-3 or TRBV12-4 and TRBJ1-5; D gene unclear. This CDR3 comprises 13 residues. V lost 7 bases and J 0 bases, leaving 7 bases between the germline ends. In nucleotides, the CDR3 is TGTGCCAGCACCAGTTATAGCAATCAGCCCCAGCATTTT. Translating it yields CASTSYSNQPQHF.

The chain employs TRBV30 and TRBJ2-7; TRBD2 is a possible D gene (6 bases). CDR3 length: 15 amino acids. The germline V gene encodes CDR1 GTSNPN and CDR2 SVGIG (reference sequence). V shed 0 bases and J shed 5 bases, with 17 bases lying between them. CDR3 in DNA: TGTGCCTGGAGTGTGGCGGGGCGTTTAACCCACGAGCAGTACTTC. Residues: CAWSVAGRLTHEQYF.

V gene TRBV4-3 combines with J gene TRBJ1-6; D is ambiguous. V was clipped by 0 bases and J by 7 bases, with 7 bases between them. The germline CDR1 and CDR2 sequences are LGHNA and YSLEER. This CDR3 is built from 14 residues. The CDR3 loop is CASSQENNNSPLHF. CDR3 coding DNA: TGCGCCAGCAGCCAAGAGAACAACAATTCACCCCTCCACTTT.

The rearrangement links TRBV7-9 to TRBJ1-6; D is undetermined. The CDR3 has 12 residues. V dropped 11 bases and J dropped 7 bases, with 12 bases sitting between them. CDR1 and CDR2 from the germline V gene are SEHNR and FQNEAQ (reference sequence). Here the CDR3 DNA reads TGTGCCCCTTCGCCGGTGAATTCACCCCTCCACTTT. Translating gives CAPSPVNSPLHF.

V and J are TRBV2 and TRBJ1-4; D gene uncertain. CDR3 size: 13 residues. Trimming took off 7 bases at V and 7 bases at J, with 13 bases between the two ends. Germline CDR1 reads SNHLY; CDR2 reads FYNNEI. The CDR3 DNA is TGTGCCAGCATCCCCAAACGGGGTGAAAAACTGTTTTTT. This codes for CASIPKRGEKLFF.

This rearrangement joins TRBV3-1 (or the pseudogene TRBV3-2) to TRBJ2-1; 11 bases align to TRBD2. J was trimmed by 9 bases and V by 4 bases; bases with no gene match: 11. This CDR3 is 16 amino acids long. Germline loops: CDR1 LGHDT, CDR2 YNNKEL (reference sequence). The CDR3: CASSPTGSGGEGEQFF. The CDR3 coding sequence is TGTGCCAGCAGCCCCACGGGTAGCGGGGGGGAAGGTGAGCAGTTCTTC.